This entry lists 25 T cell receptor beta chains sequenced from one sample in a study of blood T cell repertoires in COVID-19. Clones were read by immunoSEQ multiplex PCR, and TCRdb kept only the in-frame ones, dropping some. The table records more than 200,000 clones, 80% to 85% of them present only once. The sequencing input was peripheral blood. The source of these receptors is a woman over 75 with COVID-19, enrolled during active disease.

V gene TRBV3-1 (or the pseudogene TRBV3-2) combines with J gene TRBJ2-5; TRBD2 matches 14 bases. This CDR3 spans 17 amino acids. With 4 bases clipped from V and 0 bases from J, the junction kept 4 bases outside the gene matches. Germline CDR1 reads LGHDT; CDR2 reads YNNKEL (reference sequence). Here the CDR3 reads CASSRLAGGGNQETQYF. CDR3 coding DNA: TGTGCCAGCAGCCGACTAGCGGGGGGGGGTAACCAAGAGACCCAGTACTTC.

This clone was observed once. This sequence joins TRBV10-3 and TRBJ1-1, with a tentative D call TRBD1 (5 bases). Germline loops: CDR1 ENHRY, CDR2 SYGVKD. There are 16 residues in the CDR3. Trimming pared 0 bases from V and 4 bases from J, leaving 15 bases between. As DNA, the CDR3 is TGTGCCATCAGTGAGTCGGGACGGGGGGAAAGCACTGAAGCTTTCTTT. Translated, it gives CAISESGRGESTEAFF.

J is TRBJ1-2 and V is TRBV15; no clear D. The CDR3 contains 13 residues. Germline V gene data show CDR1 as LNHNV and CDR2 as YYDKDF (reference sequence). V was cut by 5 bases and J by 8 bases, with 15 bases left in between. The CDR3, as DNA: TGTGCCACCAGCGGGCTCGTTGGCGCAGGCTACACCTTC. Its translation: CATSGLVGAGYTF. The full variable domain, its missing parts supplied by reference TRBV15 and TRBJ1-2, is DAMVIQNPRYQVTQFGKPVTLSCSQTLNHNVMYWYQQKSSQAPKLLFHYYDKDFNNEADTPDNFQSRRPNTSFCFLDIRSPGLGDTAMYLCATSGLVGAGYTFGSGTRLTVV.

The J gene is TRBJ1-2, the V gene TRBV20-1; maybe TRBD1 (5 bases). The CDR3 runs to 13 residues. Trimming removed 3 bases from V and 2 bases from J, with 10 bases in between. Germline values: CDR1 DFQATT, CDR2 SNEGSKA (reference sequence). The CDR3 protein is CSASKAGNYGYTF. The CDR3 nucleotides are TGCAGTGCTAGTAAGGCAGGGAACTATGGCTACACCTTC.

The CDR3 region is CASSPKGVSGNTIYF. CDR3 nucleotides: TGTGCCAGCTCACCGAAGGGAGTCTCTGGAAACACCATATATTTT. The rearrangement joins TRBV18 to TRBJ1-3, with unresolved D. CDR1 and CDR2 from the germline V gene are KGHSH and LQKENI. CDR3 length: 15 residues. The V and J ends lost 3 bases and 0 bases respectively, with 9 bases between them.

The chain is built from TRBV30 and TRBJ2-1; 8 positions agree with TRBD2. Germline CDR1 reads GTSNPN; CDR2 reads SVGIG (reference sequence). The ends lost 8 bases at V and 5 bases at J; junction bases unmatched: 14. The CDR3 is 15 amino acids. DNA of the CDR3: TGTGCCGTGGTACGGGGGGGCCTCACAAACAATGAGCAGTTCTTC. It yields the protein CAVVRGGLTNNEQFF.

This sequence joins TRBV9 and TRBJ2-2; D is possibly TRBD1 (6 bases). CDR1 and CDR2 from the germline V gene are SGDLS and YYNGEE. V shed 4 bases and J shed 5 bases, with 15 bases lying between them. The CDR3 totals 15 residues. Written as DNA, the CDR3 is TGTGCCAGCAGCTTTGAACAGGGAAGGACCGGGGAGCTGTTTTTT. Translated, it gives CASSFEQGRTGELFF.

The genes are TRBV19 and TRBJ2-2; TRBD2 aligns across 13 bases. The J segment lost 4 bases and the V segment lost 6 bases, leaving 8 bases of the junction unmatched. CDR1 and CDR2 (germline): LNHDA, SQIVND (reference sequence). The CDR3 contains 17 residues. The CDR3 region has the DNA TGTGCCAGTAGCCCGCGGACTAGCGGGGGCCCCACCGGGGAGCTGTTTTTT. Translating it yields CASSPRTSGGPTGELFF.

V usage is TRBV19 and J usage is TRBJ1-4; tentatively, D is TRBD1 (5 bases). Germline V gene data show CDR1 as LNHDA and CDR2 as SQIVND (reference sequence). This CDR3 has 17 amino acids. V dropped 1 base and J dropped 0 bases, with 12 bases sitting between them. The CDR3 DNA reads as TGTGCCAGTAGTATAGTTTACAGGAAGACAACTAATGAAAAACTGTTTTTT. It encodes CASSIVYRKTTNEKLFF.

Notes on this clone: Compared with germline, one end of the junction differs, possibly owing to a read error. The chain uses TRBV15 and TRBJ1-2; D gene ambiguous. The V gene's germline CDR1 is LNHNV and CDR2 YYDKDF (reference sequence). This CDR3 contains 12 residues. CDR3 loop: CASSRAGYGYTF. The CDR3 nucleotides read TGTGCCTCCAGCCGAGCAGGCTATGGCTACACCTTC.

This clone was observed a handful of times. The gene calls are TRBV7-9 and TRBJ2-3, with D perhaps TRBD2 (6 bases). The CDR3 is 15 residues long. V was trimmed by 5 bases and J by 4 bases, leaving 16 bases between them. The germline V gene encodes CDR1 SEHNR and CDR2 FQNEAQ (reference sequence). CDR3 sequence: CASSLSGTEADTQYF. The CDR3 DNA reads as TGTGCCAGCAGCCTTTCCGGGACTGAAGCAGATACGCAGTATTTT.

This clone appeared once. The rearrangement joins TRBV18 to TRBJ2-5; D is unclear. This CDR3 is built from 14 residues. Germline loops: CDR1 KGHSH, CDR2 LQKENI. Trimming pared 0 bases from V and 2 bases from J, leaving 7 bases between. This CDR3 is CASSPPGRQETQYF. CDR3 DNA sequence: TGTGCCAGCTCACCACCGGGCAGGCAAGAGACCCAGTACTTC.

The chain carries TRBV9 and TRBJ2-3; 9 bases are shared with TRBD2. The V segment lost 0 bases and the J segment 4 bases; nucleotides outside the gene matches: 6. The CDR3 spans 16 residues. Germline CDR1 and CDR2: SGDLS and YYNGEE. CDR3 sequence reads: CASSVGAGGLSDTQYF. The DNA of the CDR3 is TGTGCCAGCAGCGTAGGAGCGGGGGGCCTATCAGATACGCAGTATTTT.

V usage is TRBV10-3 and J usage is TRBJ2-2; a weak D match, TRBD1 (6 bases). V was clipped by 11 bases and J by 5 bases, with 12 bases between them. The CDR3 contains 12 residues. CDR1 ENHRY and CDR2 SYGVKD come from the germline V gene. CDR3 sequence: CALGGTTGELFF. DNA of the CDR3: TGTGCCCTAGGGGGAACAACCGGGGAGCTGTTTTTT.

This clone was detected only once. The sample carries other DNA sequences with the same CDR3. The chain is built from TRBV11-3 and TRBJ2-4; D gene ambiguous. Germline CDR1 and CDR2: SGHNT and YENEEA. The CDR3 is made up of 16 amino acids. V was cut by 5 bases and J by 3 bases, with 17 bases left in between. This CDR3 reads CASSEASSVGKNIQYF. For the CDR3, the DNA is TGTGCCAGCAGCGAAGCGTCATCCGTAGGCAAAAACATTCAGTACTTC.

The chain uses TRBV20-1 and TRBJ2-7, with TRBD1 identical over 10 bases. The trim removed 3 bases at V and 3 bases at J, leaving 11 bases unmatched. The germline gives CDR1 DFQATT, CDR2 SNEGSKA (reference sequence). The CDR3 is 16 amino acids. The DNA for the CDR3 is TGCAGTGCTAGTGGGGCCCCCGGGACAGGGGACTACGAGCAGTACGTC. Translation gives CSASGAPGTGDYEQYV.

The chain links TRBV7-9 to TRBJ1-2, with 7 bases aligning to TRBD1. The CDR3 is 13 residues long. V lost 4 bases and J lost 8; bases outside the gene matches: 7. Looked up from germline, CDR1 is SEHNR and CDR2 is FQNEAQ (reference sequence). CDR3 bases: TGTGCCAGCAGCTCGGACAGGTTTGGGGGCTACACCTTC. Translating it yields CASSSDRFGGYTF.

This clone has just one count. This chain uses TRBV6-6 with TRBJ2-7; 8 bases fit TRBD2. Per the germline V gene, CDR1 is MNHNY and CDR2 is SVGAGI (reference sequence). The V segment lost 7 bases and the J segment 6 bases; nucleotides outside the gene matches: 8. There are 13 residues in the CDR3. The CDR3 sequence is CASKVGGVTEQYV. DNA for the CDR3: TGTGCCAGCAAGGTCGGGGGGGTCACCGAGCAGTACGTC.

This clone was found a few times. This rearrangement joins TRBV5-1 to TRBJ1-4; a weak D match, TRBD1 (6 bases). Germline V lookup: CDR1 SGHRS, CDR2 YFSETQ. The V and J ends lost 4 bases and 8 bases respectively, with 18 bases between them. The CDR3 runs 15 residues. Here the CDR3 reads CASSLLQGLGEKLFF. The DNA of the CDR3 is TGCGCCAGCAGCCTTCTACAGGGCTTAGGGGAAAAACTGTTTTTT.

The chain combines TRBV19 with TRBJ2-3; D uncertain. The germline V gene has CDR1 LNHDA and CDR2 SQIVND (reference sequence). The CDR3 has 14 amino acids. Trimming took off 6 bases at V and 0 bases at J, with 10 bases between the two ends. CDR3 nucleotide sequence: TGTGCCAGTAGACAGAGCACTAGCACAGATACGCAGTATTTT. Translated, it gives CASRQSTSTDTQYF.

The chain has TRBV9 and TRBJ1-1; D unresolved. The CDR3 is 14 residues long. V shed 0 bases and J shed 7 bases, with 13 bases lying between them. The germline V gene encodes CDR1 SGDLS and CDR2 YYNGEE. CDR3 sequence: CASSVDPGMSEAFF. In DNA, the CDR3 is TGTGCCAGCAGCGTAGACCCGGGGATGAGTGAAGCTTTCTTT. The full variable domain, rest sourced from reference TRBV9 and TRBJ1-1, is DSGVTQTPKHLITATGQRVTLRCSPRSGDLSVYWYQQSLDQGLQFLIQYYNGEERAKGNILERFSAQQFPDLHSELNLSSLELGDSALYFCASSVDPGMSEAFFGQGTRLTVV.

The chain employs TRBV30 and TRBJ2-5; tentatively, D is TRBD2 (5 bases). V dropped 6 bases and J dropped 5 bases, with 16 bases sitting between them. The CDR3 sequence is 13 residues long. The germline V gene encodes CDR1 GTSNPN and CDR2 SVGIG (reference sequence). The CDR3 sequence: CACSVTGLETQYF. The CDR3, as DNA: TGTGCCTGTTCCGTCACGGGGTTGGAGACCCAGTACTTC.

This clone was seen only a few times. This CDR3 is CAWSAPRGGRRFTETQYF. CDR3 DNA sequence: TGTGCCTGGAGTGCCCCACGGGGGGGTCGGCGTTTTACGGAGACCCAGTACTTC. The J gene is TRBJ2-5, the V gene TRBV30, with 8 positions matching TRBD2. The CDR3 sequence is 18 residues long. CDR1 is GTSNPN, CDR2 SVGIG, per germline (reference sequence). Unmatched junction bases numbered 18, after V lost 1 base and J lost 5 bases. Variable domain in full (rest from reference TRBV30 and TRBJ2-5): SQTIHQWPATLVQPVGSPLSLECTVEGTSNPNLYWYRQAAGRGLQLLFYSVGIGQISSEVPQNLSASRPQDRQFILSSKKLLLSDSGFYLCAWSAPRGGRRFTETQYFGPGTRLLVL.

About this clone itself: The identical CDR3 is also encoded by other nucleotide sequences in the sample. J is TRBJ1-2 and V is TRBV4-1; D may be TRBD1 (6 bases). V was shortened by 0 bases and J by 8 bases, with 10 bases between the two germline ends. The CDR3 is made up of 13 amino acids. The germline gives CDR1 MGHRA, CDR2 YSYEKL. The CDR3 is CASSQDTGRGYTF. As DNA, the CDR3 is TGCGCCAGCAGCCAAGATACAGGGCGCGGCTACACCTTC.

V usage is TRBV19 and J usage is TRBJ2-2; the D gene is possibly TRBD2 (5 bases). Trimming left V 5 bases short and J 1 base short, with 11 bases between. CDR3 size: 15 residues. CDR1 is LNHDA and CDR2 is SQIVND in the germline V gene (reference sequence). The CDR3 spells CASSPEGVNTGELFF. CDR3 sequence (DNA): TGTGCCAGTAGTCCCGAGGGCGTGAACACCGGGGAGCTGTTTTTT.